Each of the 5 T cell receptor beta chains below was sequenced from the same sample in a study of ipilimumab plus nivolumab after autologous stem cell transplantation. Clones were read by immunoSEQ multiplex PCR, and TCRdb kept only the in-frame ones, dropping some. The profile covers tens of thousands of clones, with almost 95% appearing a single time and approximately 1% taken by the ten largest. Sequenced material: PBMCs, taken in a trial of ipilimumab plus nivolumab as post-transplant consolidation. These receptors came from a male donor with multiple myeloma.

This chain connects TRBV7-9 to TRBJ1-3, with D unresolved. Trimming cost V 5 bases and J 7 bases, with 12 bases left between them. This CDR3 region has 13 residues. Germline CDR1 and CDR2: SEHNR and FQNEAQ (reference sequence). The CDR3 DNA is TGTGCCAGCAGCACCGACGTCGGCAACACCATATATTTT. Amino acid sequence: CASSTDVGNTIYF. Filled out from reference TRBV7-9 and TRBJ1-3, the complete variable domain reads DTGVSQNPRHKITKRGQNVTFRCDPISEHNRLYWYRQTLGQGPEFLTYFQNEAQLEKSRLLSDRFSAERPKGSFSTLEIQRTEQGDSAMYLCASSTDVGNTIYFGEGSWLTVV.

This clone was seen just once. The chain uses TRBV20-1 and TRBJ1-3; D unclear. The V gene's germline CDR1 is DFQATT and CDR2 SNEGSKA (reference sequence). This CDR3 is 11 amino acids long. V was pared by 6 bases and J by 0 bases, with 3 bases between. CDR3 in amino acids: CSAGSGNTIYF. The CDR3, as DNA: TGCAGTGCAGGCTCTGGAAACACCATATATTTT.

This chain joins TRBV6-6 and TRBJ2-7; D may be TRBD1 (6 bases). The CDR3 runs 16 residues. The V end lost 2 bases, the J end lost 4 bases, and 18 bases lay between the germline ends. Germline loops: CDR1 MNHNY, CDR2 SVGAGI (reference sequence). The CDR3 is CASSYTQDSLPYEQYF. In nucleotides, the CDR3 is TGTGCCAGCAGTTACACCCAGGACAGTCTACCGTACGAGCAGTACTTC.

V gene TRBV5-5 combines with J gene TRBJ2-3, with 12 bases that match TRBD2. Germline V gives CDR1 SGHKS, CDR2 YYEKEE (reference sequence). The CDR3 runs to 15 residues. Trimming removed 5 bases from V and 4 bases from J; junction bases left unmatched: 5. CDR3 amino acids: CASRLRTSGADTQYF. In DNA, the CDR3 is TGTGCCAGCAGATTAAGGACTAGCGGGGCAGATACGCAGTATTTT. Looking up the rest from reference TRBV5-5 and TRBJ2-3 gives the full variable domain: DAGVTQSPTHLIKTRGQQVTLRCSPISGHKSVSWYQQVLGQGPQFIFQYYEKEERGRGNFPDRFSARQFPNYSSELNVNALLLGDSALYLCASRLRTSGADTQYFGPGTRLTVL.

This chain uses TRBV28 with TRBJ1-6; D is undetermined. The ends were cut back, 7 bases at V and 5 bases at J, with 15 bases in the middle. The germline V gene has CDR1 MDHEN and CDR2 SYDVKM. The CDR3 spans 15 residues. CDR3: CASTTPAGDNSPLHF. Here the CDR3 DNA reads TGTGCCAGCACCACGCCTGCCGGGGATAATTCACCCCTCCACTTT.